The 28 T cell receptor beta chains in this list originate from one sample, sequenced in a study of T-cell memory formation after mild COVID-19. TCRdb re-called the 5' RACE reads through MiXCR, storing one row per CDR3 protein. This table has roughly 580,000 distinct CDR3 sequences, approximately 18% appearing once. Source material: PBMCs or a T cell subset sorted from them (not recorded which). Source of these receptors: an adult woman who had mild COVID-19 (a few samples of this study predate the infection). Cell type and time point are not known.

This clonotype turned up a few times. The chain combines TRBV10-3 with TRBJ2-2, with TRBD1 identical over 12 bases. The V gene end was trimmed by 3 bases and the J gene end by 3 bases; junction bases not matched to a gene: 11. The CDR3 is 19 amino acids. Germline-derived CDR1 and CDR2 are ENHRY and SYGVKD. CDR3 sequence: CAISELSGTGGLHTGELFF. The CDR3, as DNA: TGTGCCATCAGTGAATTGAGTGGGACAGGGGGCCTTCACACCGGGGAGCTGTTTTTT.

This clonotype was seen a handful of times. V usage is TRBV10-3 and J usage is TRBJ2-2; TRBD2 matches at 9 bases. CDR1 and CDR2 (germline): ENHRY, SYGVKD. The CDR3 runs to 15 residues. V lost 7 bases, J lost 4 bases, and 7 bases stayed unmatched. CDR3 loop: CAINSRGGGTGELFF. The CDR3 nucleotides are TGTGCCATCAATTCGCGGGGGGGCGGCACCGGGGAGCTGTTTTTT.

The chain recombines TRBV5-1 with TRBJ2-7; the D call may be TRBD1 or TRBD2 (5 bases each). The V gene's germline CDR1 is SGHRS and CDR2 YFSETQ. The V end was cut by 0 bases, the J end by 5 bases, with 21 bases between. The length of the CDR3 is 17 residues. In DNA form, the CDR3 reads TGCGCCAGCAGCTTGGGTATTAGGGACGGATCGGACCACGAGCAGTACTTC. Translating it yields CASSLGIRDGSDHEQYF. The full variable domain, in which reference TRBV5-1 and TRBJ2-7 provide the parts outside the CDR3, is KAGVTQTPRYLIKTRGQQVTLSCSPISGHRSVSWYQQTPGQGLQFLFEYFSETQRNKGNFPGRFSGRQFSNSRSEMNVSTLELGDSALYLCASSLGIRDGSDHEQYFGPGTRLTVT.

This clonotype has a count of ten or more. V gene TRBV12-3 or TRBV12-4 combines with J gene TRBJ2-7, with TRBD1 as a possible D gene (5 bases). CDR3 size: 13 residues. V was cut by 6 bases and J by 1 base, with 10 bases left in between. The CDR3 region is CASSPQGSYEQYF. In DNA, the CDR3 is TGTGCCAGCAGCCCCCAGGGTTCCTACGAGCAGTACTTC.

This clonotype has ten or more counts. The chain employs TRBV20-1 and TRBJ2-3, with TRBD1 identical over 8 bases. The trim removed 3 bases at V and 4 bases at J, leaving 9 bases unmatched. The CDR3 consists of 15 residues. The V gene's germline CDR1 is DFQATT and CDR2 SNEGSKA (reference sequence). This chain's CDR3 is CSARPGTGRSDTQYF. The CDR3 DNA is TGCAGTGCTAGGCCCGGGACAGGAAGGTCAGATACGCAGTATTTT.

This clonotype was seen more than once but under ten times. This rearrangement joins TRBV24-1 to TRBJ2-3; 8 bases match TRBD2. This CDR3 spans 14 amino acids. The J segment lost 11 bases and the V segment lost 9 bases, leaving 15 bases of the junction unmatched. The germline V gene has CDR1 KGHDR and CDR2 SFDVKD. The DNA of the CDR3 is TGTGCCACCCGAAGCCGCGGCGGGGGGCCGGAGCAGTATTTT. It translates to CATRSRGGGPEQYF.

This sequence joins TRBV10-3 and TRBJ2-2, with 8 positions matching TRBD1. The germline CDR1 and CDR2 sequences are ENHRY and SYGVKD. With 9 bases clipped from V and 7 bases from J, the junction kept 7 bases outside the gene matches. This CDR3 region has 13 residues. CDR3 nucleotides: TGTGCCATGAAACAGGGGGTCGACGGGGAGCTGTTTTTT. Its translation is CAMKQGVDGELFF.

The DNA for the CDR3 is TGTGCCAGCACCGACCGGGACAGGGGGCTTTACGAGCAGTACTTC. Translation gives CASTDRDRGLYEQYF. The chain is built from TRBV18 and TRBJ2-7; the match to TRBD1 covers 12 bases. V lost 8 bases and J lost 4; bases outside the gene matches: 9. Per germline, CDR1 KGHSH and CDR2 LQKENI. The CDR3 runs 15 residues. Complete variable domain (other parts from reference TRBV18 and TRBJ2-7): NAGVMQNPRHLVRRRGQEARLRCSPMKGHSHVYWYRQLPEEGLKFMVYLQKENIIDESGMPKERFSAEFPKEGPSILRIQQVVRGDSAAYFCASTDRDRGLYEQYFGPGTRLTVT.

The rearrangement links TRBV7-2 to TRBJ2-7, with D maybe TRBD1 (6 bases). V was pared by 5 bases and J by 3 bases, with 14 bases between. Per germline, CDR1 SGHTA and CDR2 FQGNSA. The CDR3 is made up of 14 amino acids. The chain's CDR3 is CASSTDRTRYEQYF. CDR3 in DNA: TGTGCCAGCAGCACCGACAGGACCCGCTACGAGCAGTACTTC.

This clonotype has just a few counts. V is TRBV6-5 and J is TRBJ2-2, with a tentative D call TRBD1 (6 bases). Germline assignment: CDR1 MNHEY and CDR2 SVGAGI. The V end was cut by 7 bases, the J end by 4 bases, with 13 bases between. CDR3 length: 14 residues. The DNA of the CDR3 is TGTGCCAGCACCCCGGGACAACTCACCGGGGAGCTGTTTTTT. It specifies CASTPGQLTGELFF.

This clonotype was seen a few times. The genes are TRBV12-3 or TRBV12-4 and TRBJ2-7; D remains ambiguous. The CDR3 is 14 residues long. V shed 5 bases and J shed 1 base, with 12 bases lying between them. CDR3 in amino acids: CASSLIYRSYEQYF. CDR3 bases: TGTGCCAGCAGTCTGATCTACCGTTCCTACGAGCAGTACTTC.

This clonotype has more than one count but fewer than ten. The chain couples TRBV4-2 to TRBJ1-2; 9 bases fit TRBD1. The CDR3 runs to 16 residues. Germline CDR1 LGHNA, CDR2 YNFKEQ. V lost 3 bases to trimming and J lost 4 bases; unmatched junction nucleotides: 9. The CDR3 loop is CASSQVPGQGSYGYTF. The CDR3 bases are TGTGCCAGCAGCCAGGTCCCGGGACAGGGAAGCTATGGCTACACCTTC.

This chain uses TRBV12-3 or TRBV12-4 with TRBJ2-7, with 13 nucleotides matching TRBD2. The ends lost 6 bases at V and 2 bases at J; junction bases unmatched: 7. This CDR3 region has 16 residues. The CDR3 protein is CASSPPGTSGAYEQYF. Written as DNA, the CDR3 is TGTGCCAGCAGCCCGCCTGGGACTAGCGGGGCCTACGAGCAGTACTTC.

The sample holds a few counts of this clonotype. The genes are TRBV2 and TRBJ1-1, with D unclear. Germline CDR1 is SNHLY and CDR2 is FYNNEI. Trimming pared 6 bases from V and 5 bases from J, leaving 19 bases between. The CDR3 is made up of 15 amino acids. Written as DNA, the CDR3 is TGTGCCAGCAGCGGCGAAAATATACTGGGAACTGAAGCTTTCTTT. Its translation: CASSGENILGTEAFF.

The chain joins TRBV3-1 to TRBJ1-1; perhaps TRBD1 as D (6 bases). The CDR3 covers 12 residues. Trimming cost V 4 bases and J 4 bases, with 7 bases left between them. The germline V gene has CDR1 LGHDT and CDR2 YNNKEL (reference sequence). CDR3 bases: TGTGCCAGCAGCCGGGGGCCCACTGAAGCTTTCTTT. Translating it yields CASSRGPTEAFF.

A few counts support this clonotype. CDR3 protein: CASSSTRTSGRRGGYEQYF. CDR3 sequence (DNA): TGTGCCAGCAGTTCAACCCGGACTAGCGGGAGGAGGGGCGGCTACGAGCAGTACTTC. The V and J genes are TRBV6-5 and TRBJ2-7; 14 nucleotides line up with TRBD2. Per germline, CDR1 MNHEY and CDR2 SVGAGI. The CDR3 loop spans 19 amino acids. The trim removed 4 bases at V and 3 bases at J, leaving 14 bases unmatched.

The gene calls are TRBV5-6 and TRBJ2-7, with D tentatively TRBD1 (5 bases). Germline V gene lookup returns CDR1 SGHDT and CDR2 YYEEEE. The length of the CDR3 is 15 residues. The ends were cut back, 4 bases at V and 3 bases at J, with 17 bases in the middle. CDR3 in amino acids: CASSPKGDSYYEQYF. CDR3 DNA: TGTGCCAGCAGCCCCAAAGGGGATTCCTACTACGAGCAGTACTTC.

This clonotype was detected a few times. The gene calls are TRBV6-1 and TRBJ2-3; no clear D. Germline V lookup: CDR1 MNHNS, CDR2 SASEGT. The V gene lost 5 bases and the J gene lost 4 bases, with 13 bases spanning the gap. CDR3 length: 14 amino acids. CDR3 bases: TGTGCCAGCAGTCGACGGCCGTTAGCAGATACGCAGTATTTT. Translated: CASSRRPLADTQYF.

V is TRBV6-5 and J is TRBJ2-3; D unresolved. Germline V CDR1 and CDR2: MNHEY, SVGAGI. This CDR3 is built from 12 residues. The V and J ends lost 7 bases and 2 bases respectively, with 7 bases between them. CDR3 residues: CASKSYTDTQYF. The CDR3 nucleotides read TGTGCCAGCAAGTCCTACACAGATACGCAGTATTTT.

This clonotype has more than one count but fewer than ten. The rearrangement links TRBV7-8 to TRBJ2-3; D assignment may be TRBD1 or TRBD2 (5 bases each). Trimming removed 5 bases at V and 6 bases at J, with 12 bases between. Germline CDR1 SGHVS, CDR2 FQNEAQ. The CDR3 extends over 13 amino acids. CDR3 DNA sequence: TGTGCCAGCAGCCGCAGAGGGGACGATACGCAGTATTTT. Translating gives CASSRRGDDTQYF.

The chain couples TRBV7-2 to TRBJ1-1; D unclear. Deletions cut 1 base from V and 3 bases from J, with 9 bases between. Germline-derived CDR1 and CDR2 are SGHTA and FQGNSA. This CDR3 is 14 amino acids long. CDR3 in DNA: TGTGCCAGCAGCTTAGGGCAAAGGGACACTGAAGCTTTCTTT. Translating gives CASSLGQRDTEAFF.

This rearrangement joins TRBV5-1 to TRBJ1-2, with D perhaps matching TRBD1 (6 bases). V shed 9 bases and J shed 9 bases, with 15 bases lying between them. Germline V gives CDR1 SGHRS, CDR2 YFSETQ. This CDR3 comprises 11 residues. The CDR3 DNA follows: TGCGCCACTAGGCAGGGGCAGCGCTACACCTTC. This translates into CATRQGQRYTF.

The chain recombines TRBV28 with TRBJ2-7; D remains unclear. Germline CDR1 reads MDHEN; CDR2 reads SYDVKM. The germline V and J ends were trimmed by 7 bases and 1 base, with 8 bases remaining between them. The CDR3 runs to 12 residues. DNA of the CDR3: TGTGCCAGCAAAGAGCCGTCCTACGAGCAGTACTTC. As protein: CASKEPSYEQYF.

This clonotype was seen a handful of times. The chain employs TRBV12-3 or TRBV12-4 and TRBJ2-3; 9 nucleotides align to TRBD2. This CDR3 comprises 17 residues. Germline trimming cut 5 bases from V and 0 bases from J; bases unmatched to any gene: 9. CDR3 bases: TGTGCCAGCAGTCCTAGCGGGGTCTTGGGGAGCACAGATACGCAGTATTTT. The encoded protein is CASSPSGVLGSTDTQYF.

This chain uses TRBV5-4 with TRBJ2-2; D gene ambiguous. Trimming pared 6 bases from V and 4 bases from J, leaving 10 bases between. Germline CDR1 and CDR2: SGHNT and YYREEE (reference sequence). The CDR3 runs 13 residues. Here the CDR3 reads CASTSVFTGELFF. CDR3 in DNA: TGTGCCAGCACGAGTGTCTTCACCGGGGAGCTGTTTTTT.

This clonotype was seen only a few times. The genes are TRBV3-1 and TRBJ2-7; 10 nucleotides agree with TRBD2. J was trimmed by 3 bases and V by 5 bases; bases with no gene match: 7. Germline V gene data show CDR1 as LGHDT and CDR2 as YNNKEL (reference sequence). This CDR3 spans 15 amino acids. CDR3 residues: CASSAQLAGIYEQYF. CDR3 DNA: TGTGCCAGCAGCGCCCAACTAGCGGGGATCTACGAGCAGTACTTC.

This clonotype was counted a few times. The chain combines TRBV12-3 or TRBV12-4 with TRBJ2-4; D gene unclear. Trimming left V 2 bases short and J 2 bases short, with 4 bases between. The length of the CDR3 is 13 residues. The CDR3 DNA is TGTGCCAGCAGTTTACGTTCCAAAAACATTCAGTACTTC. It yields the protein CASSLRSKNIQYF.

This clonotype appeared a few times. The V gene is TRBV4-3, the J gene TRBJ2-3; tentatively, D is TRBD2 (6 bases). The CDR3 is 15 amino acids. Per the germline V gene, CDR1 is LGHNA and CDR2 is YSLEER. V lost 4 bases, J lost 4 bases, and 15 bases lay in between. CDR3 sequence (DNA): TGCGCCAGCAGCCTACAATCTAGCGACGCAGATACGCAGTATTTT. This translates into CASSLQSSDADTQYF.